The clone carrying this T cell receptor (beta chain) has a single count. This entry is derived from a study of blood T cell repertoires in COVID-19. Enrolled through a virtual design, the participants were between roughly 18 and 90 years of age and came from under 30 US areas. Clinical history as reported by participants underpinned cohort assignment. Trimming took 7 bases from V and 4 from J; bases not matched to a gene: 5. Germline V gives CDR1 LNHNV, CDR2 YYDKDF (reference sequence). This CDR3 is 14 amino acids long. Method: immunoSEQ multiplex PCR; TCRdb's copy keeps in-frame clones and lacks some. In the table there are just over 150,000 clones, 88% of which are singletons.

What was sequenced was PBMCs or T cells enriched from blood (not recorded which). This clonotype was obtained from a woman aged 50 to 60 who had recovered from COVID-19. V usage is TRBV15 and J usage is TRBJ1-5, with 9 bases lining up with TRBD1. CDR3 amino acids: CATTTTGGNQPQHF. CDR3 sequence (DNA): TGTGCCACCACAACGACAGGGGGTAATCAGCCCCAGCATTTT.